This T cell receptor beta chain was identified in a study of high-grade serous ovarian cancer treatment subgroups (dated by TCRdb to 2020 to 2022). Study-level background: Sequencing yielded a mean of roughly 14,000 reads and some 7,000 unique TCR beta rearrangements per sample. Under a laparoscopic triage algorithm, patients with high-grade serous ovarian cancer were grouped by complete gross resection or by neoadjuvant chemotherapy response, and the study profiled the TCR beta repertoires of these patients. The approximately 30-patient cohort included approximately ten patients with no residual disease after primary surgery (R0), approximately ten excellent NACT responders, and approximately ten poor NACT responders. In total there were around 99 samples, since every patient provided one primary tumor sample and two metastatic tumor samples. Paper-wide results and their limitations: Because bulk tumor TCR sequencing provided no spatial information, insight into HGSC tumor complexity and diversity was limited. The TCR repertoire analyses centered on CDR3, and CDR1 and CDR2 were not analyzed. Repertoire similarity ranging from roughly 0.1 to 0.79 was observed between tumors from the same patient, whereas almost no similarity was observed between different patients. TCR clonal relatedness was found to be positively correlated with neoantigen level and, by trend, with copy number variation and mutation load derived from whole-genome sequencing.

The tumor samples were collected prior to definitive surgery or chemotherapy. Genomic DNA extraction was performed by the MD Anderson Biospecimen Extraction Resource, and TCR sequencing was carried out by the MD Anderson Cancer Genomics Laboratory. Relative to germline, V is 4 bases shorter and J is 3 bases shorter, with 11 bases between their ends. The CDR3, from cysteine to phenylalanine, totals 14 residues. Just the 42-base CDR3 DNA is kept, in frame starting at base 1. CDR1 SGHRS and CDR2 YFSETQ were looked up in the germline V gene. The 100 or so tumor samples were subjected to high-throughput TCR profiling using ImmunoSEQ. The source study handled its data this way. The repertoire diversity metrics included richness (unique productive sequences), clonality, evenness and relatedness, and the Bhattacharyya coefficient was used to measure similarity between samples. Conclusions stayed consistent in a sensitivity analysis that left out TCRs with fewer than two reads. The table was pulled from immuneACCESS by TCRdb, which kept in-frame rearrangements only. Such tables lose some clones; where checked, under half of the loss comes from unresolved V genes, and the rest has no known cause. V and J calls plus clone size are reproduced from that table; the DNA served to infer D and trimming. Counted in this sample were 7,500 or so clones; over 70% of them appeared once. The ten biggest clones cover approximately 10% of the sample.

Regarding this clone: There is no known antigen for this receptor. The input lacks base qualities; no much larger clone sits a single base away.

This TCR was recovered from a human donor with high-grade serous ovarian cancer. Sequenced material: tumor tissue. The rearranged segments are TRBV5-1 and TRBJ2-1, with TRBD2 as a weak D call on 7 bases. The CDR3 in this case is CASSGGGDYNEQFF. The DNA sequence is TGCGCCAGCAGCGGAGGGGGGGACTACAATGAGCAGTTCTTC.